This T cell receptor (beta chain) came from a study of blood T cell repertoires in COVID-19. Study at large: COVID-19 samples from acute and convalescent phases originated in the United States, Italy and Spain.

Measured with immunoSEQ multiplex PCR; TCRdb has only the in-frame clones, and not every one. The table lists fewer than 350,000 clones, 85% of them singletons. Germline V CDR1 and CDR2: SGHRS, YFSETQ. With V trimmed by 4 bases and J by 8 bases, 8 bases remained unmatched. This CDR3 has 14 residues. This TCR came from a woman in her 30s who had been exposed to COVID-19. V usage is TRBV5-1 and J usage is TRBJ2-1, with 8 bases lining up with TRBD1. Sample: PBMCs or T cells enriched from blood (not recorded which). The CDR3 nucleotides are TGCGCCAGCAGCAAGGACAGGGCCGTGGATGAGCAGTTCTTC. This sequence encodes CASSKDRAVDEQFF.